Detailed here is one TCR beta chain. Its antigen remains unknown. The data originate from a study of T cells expressing NK-cell markers. The wider study: Each TCR beta repertoire originated in sorted T cells that were CD3+CD56+NKG2C+, CD3+CD56+NKG2C- or CD3+CD56-NKG2C+. The sequencing cohort of eight donors included seven HCMV-seropositive individuals and one seronegative individual.

Per germline, CDR1 MDHEN and CDR2 SYDVKM. The CDR3 is made up of 15 amino acids. Study-wide results and limits: It remained uncertain whether the expanded NKG2C+ T cell clones were specific for HCMV antigens. The same clonotypes also predominated in the CD3+CD56-NKG2C+ fraction of a few donors.

TCRdb re-called the 5' RACE reads and gives one entry per CDR3 protein, without DNA. The sample totals about 550,000 distinct CDR3 sequences. This clonotype was sampled from a man younger than 35 in good health. The rearrangement uses TRBV28 and TRBJ2-1. Sequencing was done on a sample of blood T cells: a sorted CD56 or NKG2C T cell subset, CD4+ or CD8+ T cells, or bulk PBMC T cells (not recorded which). CDR3 amino acids: CASNLAYLSYNEQFF.